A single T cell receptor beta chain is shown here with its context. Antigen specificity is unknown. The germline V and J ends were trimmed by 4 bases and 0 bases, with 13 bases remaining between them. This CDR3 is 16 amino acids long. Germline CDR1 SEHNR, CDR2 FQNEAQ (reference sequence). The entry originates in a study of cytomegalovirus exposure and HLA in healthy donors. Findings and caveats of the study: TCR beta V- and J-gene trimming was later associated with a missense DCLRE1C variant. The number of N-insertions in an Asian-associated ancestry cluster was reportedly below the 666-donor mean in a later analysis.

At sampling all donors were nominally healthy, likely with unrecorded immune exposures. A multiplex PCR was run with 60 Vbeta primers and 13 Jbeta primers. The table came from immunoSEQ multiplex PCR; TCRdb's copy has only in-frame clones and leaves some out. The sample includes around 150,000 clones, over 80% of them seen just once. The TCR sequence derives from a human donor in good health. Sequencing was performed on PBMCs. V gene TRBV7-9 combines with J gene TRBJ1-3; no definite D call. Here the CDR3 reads CASSYRPLSSGNTIYF. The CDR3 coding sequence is TGTGCCAGCAGCTATCGCCCCCTTAGCTCTGGAAACACCATATATTTT. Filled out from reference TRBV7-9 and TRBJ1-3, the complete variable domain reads DTGVSQNPRHKITKRGQNVTFRCDPISEHNRLYWYRQTLGQGPEFLTYFQNEAQLEKSRLLSDRFSAERPKGSFSTLEIQRTEQGDSAMYLCASSYRPLSSGNTIYFGEGSWLTVV.